This T cell receptor beta chain is from a study of blood T cell repertoires in COVID-19. This CDR3 is built from 16 residues. V was trimmed by 6 bases and J by 0 bases, leaving 16 bases between them. Looked up from germline, CDR1 is MGHDK and CDR2 is SYGVNS. The data were produced by immunoSEQ multiplex PCR, yet TCRdb's version contains in-frame clones alone and is incomplete. The sample gives about 98,000 clones, more than 75% of which show up once; 10% is in the top ten. This sequence originates from a man in his forties or fifties with acute or convalescent COVID-19. Sequencing input: peripheral blood. V usage is TRBV25-1 and J usage is TRBJ2-3; D not resolved. The CDR3 DNA sequence: TGTGCCAGCAGCCCCGTTTCCCTTATCAGCACAGATACGCAGTATTTT. It codes for CASSPVSLISTDTQYF.